Shown below are 27 T cell receptor beta chains from a single sample sequenced in a study of healthy donors' naive CD4 and CD8 T cells. Each TCR library used roughly 510 ng of total RNA and a linear amplification protocol. Each CDR3 protein is one row after TCRdb ran MiXCR on the reads. The sample yields about 180,000 distinct CDR3 sequences, around 70% seen once. The sequencing input was naive CD4+ and CD8+ T cells sorted from blood, pooled from several donors. The source of these receptors is a pool of human donors in good health; the sample pools cells from several healthy donors.

This clonotype has more than one count but fewer than ten. V is TRBV30 and J is TRBJ1-6; D perhaps matches TRBD1 (6 bases). V lost 1 base to trimming and J lost 14 bases, with 12 bases between them. CDR3 length: 12 amino acids. The germline V gene encodes CDR1 GTSNPN and CDR2 SVGIG (reference sequence). This CDR3 is CAWSEYRVTLHF. In DNA form, the CDR3 reads TGTGCCTGGAGTGAATACAGGGTTACCCTCCACTTT.

This clonotype was seen a single time. V and J are TRBV30 and TRBJ2-7; 7 nucleotides match TRBD2. CDR1 and CDR2 from the germline V gene are GTSNPN and SVGIG (reference sequence). This CDR3 is 11 amino acids long. The V and J ends lost 5 bases and 3 bases, in that order; junction bases with no gene match: 1. This CDR3 reads CAWGTNYEQYF. For the CDR3, the DNA is TGTGCCTGGGGGACTAACTACGAGCAGTACTTC.

This sequence joins TRBV6-5 and TRBJ2-5, with a weak D call TRBD2 (5 bases). This CDR3 is 16 amino acids long. The V end was cut by 5 bases, the J end by 5 bases, with 21 bases between. Germline CDR1 reads MNHEY; CDR2 reads SVGAGI. The CDR3 region is CASSLGRALGVETQYF. The DNA of the CDR3 is TGTGCCAGCAGTCTTGGACGGGCCCTCGGGGTGGAGACCCAGTACTTC.

The rearrangement links TRBV27 to TRBJ1-6, with D perhaps TRBD1 (5 bases). The CDR3 extends over 14 amino acids. The germline gives CDR1 MNHEY, CDR2 SMNVEV (reference sequence). The V end was cut by 4 bases, the J end by 8 bases, with 12 bases between. The CDR3 region is CASSSGTEYSPLHF. For the CDR3, the DNA is TGTGCCAGCAGTTCCGGGACGGAGTATTCACCCCTCCACTTT.

This clonotype turned up a few times. This rearrangement joins TRBV30 to TRBJ1-1; no definite D call. V lost 0 bases, J lost 3 bases, and 8 bases lay in between. Germline CDR1 is GTSNPN and CDR2 is SVGIG (reference sequence). This CDR3 has 13 residues. The CDR3 DNA follows: TGTGCCTGGAGTGTAGGTGGAGACACTGAAGCTTTCTTT. Protein: CAWSVGGDTEAFF.

The chain carries TRBV15 and TRBJ2-1; D is tentatively TRBD1 or TRBD2 (5 bases each). The V and J ends lost 1 base and 4 bases respectively, with 11 bases between them. This CDR3 is built from 15 residues. Germline assignment: CDR1 LNHNV and CDR2 YYDKDF (reference sequence). CDR3 sequence: CATSRARDVYNEQFF. The CDR3 nucleotides are TGTGCCACCAGCAGAGCGAGGGACGTATACAATGAGCAGTTCTTC. Full variable domain (outside the CDR3, taken from reference TRBV15 and TRBJ2-1): DAMVIQNPRYQVTQFGKPVTLSCSQTLNHNVMYWYQQKSSQAPKLLFHYYDKDFNNEADTPDNFQSRRPNTSFCFLDIRSPGLGDTAMYLCATSRARDVYNEQFFGPGTRLTVL.

V gene TRBV29-1 combines with J gene TRBJ2-7, with TRBD2 matching over 7 bases. V lost 3 bases to trimming and J lost 4 bases; unmatched junction nucleotides: 9. CDR3 length: 14 residues. CDR1 and CDR2 (germline): SQVTM, ANQGSEA. CDR3 residues: CSVEGGRNGYEQYF. In DNA, the CDR3 is TGCAGCGTTGAGGGCGGGAGAAATGGGTACGAGCAGTACTTC.

The chain joins TRBV19 to TRBJ2-7, with a weak D call TRBD2 (5 bases). The V end was cut by 3 bases, the J end by 2 bases, with 14 bases between. The CDR3 length is 15 residues. Germline V lookup: CDR1 LNHDA, CDR2 SQIVND (reference sequence). CDR3 residues: CASSITGMYPYEQYF. The CDR3 nucleotides read TGTGCCAGTAGTATTACGGGGATGTATCCCTACGAGCAGTACTTC.

This clonotype was picked up one time. The chain has TRBV29-1 and TRBJ2-2; D might be TRBD2 (6 bases). Germline V gene sequence: CDR1 SQVTM, CDR2 ANQGSEA. The V and J ends lost 6 bases and 1 base respectively, with 9 bases between them. This CDR3 spans 13 amino acids. The CDR3 is CSVRDGNTGELFF. The CDR3 DNA is TGCAGCGTGCGGGACGGGAACACCGGGGAGCTGTTTTTT.

The gene calls are TRBV27 and TRBJ2-5; TRBD2 agrees at 7 bases. This CDR3 region has 15 residues. In germline, CDR1 is MNHEY, CDR2 SMNVEV (reference sequence). Trimming took 3 bases from V and 3 from J; bases not matched to a gene: 7. In DNA, the CDR3 is TGTGCCAGCAGTTTGGGTCTAGCGGAAAAAGAGACCCAGTACTTC. Its translation: CASSLGLAEKETQYF.

This clonotype came up once. This chain connects TRBV29-1 to TRBJ2-7, with 7 bases aligning to TRBD1. The length of the CDR3 is 13 residues. V dropped 8 bases and J dropped 5; count of bases not matched to a gene: 12. CDR1 SQVTM and CDR2 ANQGSEA come from the germline V gene. The DNA for the CDR3 is TGCAGCTCGAGTGGGGACAGAGGGGACGAGCAGTACTTC. Protein: CSSSGDRGDEQYF.

The chain couples TRBV29-1 to TRBJ2-5; perhaps TRBD2 as D (5 bases). Germline lookup yields CDR1 SQVTM and CDR2 ANQGSEA. The CDR3 consists of 11 residues. V was clipped by 8 bases and J by 6 bases, with 13 bases between them. CDR3 protein: CSLAGVQTQYF. CDR3 nucleotide sequence: TGCAGCCTCGCGGGCGTGCAGACCCAGTACTTC.

The rearrangement links TRBV12-3 or TRBV12-4 to TRBJ2-1; 10 bases match TRBD2. The J segment lost 3 bases and the V segment lost 3 bases, leaving 2 bases of the junction unmatched. The CDR3 loop spans 15 amino acids. CDR3 nucleotides: TGTGCCAGCAGTTTGCTAGCGGGAGTCTACAATGAGCAGTTCTTC. It encodes CASSLLAGVYNEQFF.

This chain uses TRBV15 with TRBJ2-3; the D gene is possibly TRBD1 (6 bases). Trimming cost V 4 bases and J 0 bases, with 11 bases left between them. CDR1 is LNHNV, CDR2 YYDKDF, per germline (reference sequence). This CDR3 has 15 amino acids. This chain's CDR3 is CATSTRDTSTDTQYF. DNA of the CDR3: TGTGCCACCAGCACCCGGGACACCAGCACAGATACGCAGTATTTT.

This chain's CDR3 is CASSYIGEAFF. In nucleotides, the CDR3 is TGTGCCAGCAGTTACATCGGTGAAGCTTTCTTT. The chain couples TRBV6-5 to TRBJ1-1; D not certain. Trimming cost V 2 bases and J 7 bases, with 5 bases left between them. From germline, CDR1 is MNHEY and CDR2 SVGAGI. The CDR3 consists of 11 residues.

The chain joins TRBV12-3 or TRBV12-4 to TRBJ1-1; D uncertain. This CDR3 contains 13 residues. The V and J ends lost 4 bases and 4 bases respectively, with 10 bases between them. The CDR3 bases are TGTGCCAGCAGTTCCCAGAGGGCCACTGAAGCTTTCTTT. Its protein product is CASSSQRATEAFF.

The J gene is TRBJ1-1, the V gene TRBV27, with unresolved D. V was pared by 7 bases and J by 7 bases, with 10 bases between. Germline-derived CDR1 and CDR2 are MNHEY and SMNVEV (reference sequence). The CDR3 loop spans 11 amino acids. The CDR3 region has the DNA TGTGCCAGCAAGGCTGGCAGTGAAGCTTTCTTT. This codes for CASKAGSEAFF.

V is TRBV18 and J is TRBJ2-5; 9 bases fit TRBD2. V was clipped by 5 bases and J by 4 bases; unmatched bases: 8. Germline loops: CDR1 KGHSH, CDR2 LQKENI. This CDR3 region has 15 residues. This CDR3 reads CASSETSGAGETQYF. The CDR3 region has the DNA TGTGCCAGCTCAGAGACTAGCGGCGCGGGAGAGACCCAGTACTTC.

With respect to this clonotype: Sequence at one end of the junction differs from germline and may be a read error. This chain links TRBV29-1 with TRBJ2-1, with TRBD2 as a possible D gene (5 bases). The CDR3 sequence is 12 residues long. Germline V gene lookup returns CDR1 SQVTM and CDR2 ANQGSEA. CDR3 loop: CSVESGYNEQFF. The CDR3 bases are TGCAGCGTTGAATCGGGATACAATGAGCAGTTCTTT.

This clonotype was counted once. The chain couples TRBV6-5 to TRBJ2-3; 7 positions agree with TRBD1. Germline CDR1 is MNHEY and CDR2 is SVGAGI. CDR3 length: 15 amino acids. The V and J ends lost 7 bases and 2 bases, in that order; junction bases with no gene match: 9. CDR3 nucleotides: TGTGCCAGCATCCCAGACAGGGCCTCCACAGATACGCAGTATTTT. It specifies CASIPDRASTDTQYF.

The CDR3: CASSETTYQETQYF. For the CDR3, the DNA is TGTGCCAGCAGCGAGACAACGTACCAAGAGACCCAGTACTTC. This chain uses TRBV6-2 or TRBV6-3 with TRBJ2-5; D remains ambiguous. The V gene's germline CDR1 is MNHEY and CDR2 SVGEGT. The CDR3 spans 14 residues. Trimming took off 6 bases at V and 0 bases at J, with 11 bases between the two ends.

This clonotype was recorded a few times. The V gene is TRBV18, the J gene TRBJ2-1; 10 positions agree with TRBD2. The CDR3 has 16 amino acids. J gave up 6 bases and V 3 bases, and 8 bases lay outside the gene matches. Germline loops: CDR1 KGHSH, CDR2 LQKENI. In DNA, the CDR3 is TGTGCCAGCTCACCGTCTAGCGGGAGTAAGGGCAATGAGCAGTTCTTC. Protein product: CASSPSSGSKGNEQFF.

In this sample, this clonotype turned up a few times. The gene calls are TRBV10-3 and TRBJ2-5, with 12 bases matching TRBD2. CDR1 is ENHRY and CDR2 is SYGVKD in the germline V gene. CDR3 length equals 16 residues. The V gene end was trimmed by 2 bases and the J gene end by 5 bases; junction bases not matched to a gene: 6. CDR3 amino acids: CAISERRLAGGETQYF. The DNA for the CDR3 is TGTGCCATCAGTGAGAGGAGGCTAGCGGGAGGGGAGACCCAGTACTTC.

This chain links TRBV27 with TRBJ2-5; D may be TRBD1 or TRBD2 (5 bases each). The germline CDR1 and CDR2 sequences are MNHEY and SMNVEV (reference sequence). V shed 3 bases and J shed 4 bases, with 15 bases lying between them. This CDR3 is 15 amino acids long. CDR3 loop: CASSLLTAGGETQYF. As DNA, the CDR3 is TGTGCCAGCAGTTTGTTGACCGCTGGGGGAGAGACCCAGTACTTC.

The genes are TRBV6-5 and TRBJ1-1, with TRBD1 matching 12 bases. After removal of 4 bases from V and 1 base from J, the junction contained 1 base not matched to a gene. The CDR3 has 15 amino acids. CDR1 and CDR2 from the germline V gene are MNHEY and SVGAGI. The CDR3 reads CASSWDRGQNTEAFF. The CDR3 DNA reads as TGTGCCAGCAGTTGGGACAGGGGGCAGAACACTGAAGCTTTCTTT.

V is TRBV29-1 and J is TRBJ2-7; 10 bases agree with TRBD2. V shed 2 bases and J 2 bases; nucleotides not matched to a gene: 9. The CDR3 has 16 residues. Germline V lookup: CDR1 SQVTM, CDR2 ANQGSEA. In DNA form, the CDR3 reads TGCAGCGTTGAAAGTTACTTAGCGGGAGGCACCTACGAGCAGTACTTC. This encodes CSVESYLAGGTYEQYF.

This rearrangement joins TRBV29-1 to TRBJ2-1; TRBD1 aligns across 11 bases. This CDR3 is 15 amino acids long. The V and J ends lost 2 bases and 7 bases, in that order; junction bases with no gene match: 7. In germline, CDR1 is SQVTM, CDR2 ANQGSEA. CDR3 region: CSVEYRDRGRNEQFF. In nucleotides, the CDR3 is TGCAGCGTTGAATATAGGGACAGGGGGAGGAATGAGCAGTTCTTC.